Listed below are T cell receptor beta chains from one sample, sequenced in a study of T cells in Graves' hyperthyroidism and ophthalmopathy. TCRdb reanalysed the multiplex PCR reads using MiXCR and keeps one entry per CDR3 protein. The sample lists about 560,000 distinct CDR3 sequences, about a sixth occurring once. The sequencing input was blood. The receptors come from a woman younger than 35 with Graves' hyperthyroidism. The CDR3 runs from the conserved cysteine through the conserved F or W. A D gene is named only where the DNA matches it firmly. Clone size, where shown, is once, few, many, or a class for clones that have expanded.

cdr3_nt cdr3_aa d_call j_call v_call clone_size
TGTGCCAGCAGTTACCGGAGACAGGTGAGCTGGAATGAGCAGTTCTTC CASSYRRQVSWNEQFF - TRBJ2-1 TRBV6-5 many
TGTGCCACCTCAGCCGGACAGGGTGCGAACACCGGGGAGCTGTTTTTT CATSAGQGANTGELFF TRBD1 TRBJ2-2 TRBV24-1 few
TGCAGTGCTAGGGGGACAGGGGAAAAGGGGAGCAATCAGCCCCAGCATTTT CSARGTGEKGSNQPQHF TRBD1 TRBJ1-5 TRBV20-1 many
TGTGCCAGCAGTGAAGTAGGAACCTCCTACAATGAGCAGTTCTTC CASSEVGTSYNEQFF - TRBJ2-1 TRBV2 many
TGTGCCAGTGCCACGTATGCTAGCGGGAGAGATACGCAGTATTTT CASATYASGRDTQYF TRBD2 TRBJ2-3 TRBV19 -
TGTGCCAGCTCACCGGACAGGGCTGCCGGGGAGCTGTTTTTT CASSPDRAAGELFF TRBD1 TRBJ2-2 TRBV18 -
TGTGCCAGTAGTATCCCGGGCACGGCTAACTATGGCTACACCTTC CASSIPGTANYGYTF - TRBJ1-2 TRBV19 -
TGTGCCAGCAGCCAAGAGGCGGGAGGAGTAGAGACCCGGTACTTC CASSQEAGGVETRYF TRBD2 TRBJ2-5 TRBV4-2 -
TGCGCCAGCAACCTGGACAGCCGGAACACTGAAGCTTTCTTT CASNLDSRNTEAFF - TRBJ1-1 TRBV5-1 -
TGTGCCTGGAGCCTCGGGACAGGGTTGTTCGAGCAGTACTTC CAWSLGTGLFEQYF TRBD1 TRBJ2-7 TRBV30 -